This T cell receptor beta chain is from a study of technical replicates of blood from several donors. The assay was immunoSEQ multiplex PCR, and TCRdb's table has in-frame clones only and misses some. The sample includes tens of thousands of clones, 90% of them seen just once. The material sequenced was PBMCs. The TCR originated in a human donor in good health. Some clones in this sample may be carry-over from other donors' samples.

The CDR3 loop reads CASSSGQRRHGYTF. As DNA, the CDR3 is TGTGCCAGCAGCTCTGGACAGCGACGGCATGGCTACACCTTC. V usage is TRBV7-2 and J usage is TRBJ1-2; D is perhaps TRBD1 (6 bases). CDR1 is SGHTA and CDR2 is FQGNSA in the germline V gene. Trimming removed 4 bases at V and 6 bases at J, with 15 bases between. The CDR3 runs 14 residues.